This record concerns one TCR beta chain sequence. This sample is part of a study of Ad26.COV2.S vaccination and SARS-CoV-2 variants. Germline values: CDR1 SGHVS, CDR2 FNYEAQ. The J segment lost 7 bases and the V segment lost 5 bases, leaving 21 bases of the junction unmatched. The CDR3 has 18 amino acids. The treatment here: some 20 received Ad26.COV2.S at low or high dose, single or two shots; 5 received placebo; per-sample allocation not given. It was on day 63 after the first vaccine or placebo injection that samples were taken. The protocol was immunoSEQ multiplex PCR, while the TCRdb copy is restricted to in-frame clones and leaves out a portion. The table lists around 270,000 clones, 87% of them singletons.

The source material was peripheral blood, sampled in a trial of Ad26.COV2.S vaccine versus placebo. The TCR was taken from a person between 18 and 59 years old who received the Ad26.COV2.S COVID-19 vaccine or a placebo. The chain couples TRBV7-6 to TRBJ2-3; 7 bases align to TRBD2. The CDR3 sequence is CASSPNNWREGLGNTQYF. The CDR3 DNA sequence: TGTGCCAGCAGCCCAAACAATTGGAGGGAGGGCTTGGGGAATACGCAGTATTTT.